This TCR beta chain came from a study of T cell changes during pregnancy in multiple sclerosis. Generated by immunoSEQ multiplex PCR, the TCRdb table keeps only in-frame clones and is missing some. The table lists 30,000 or so clones, roughly nine tenths of them singletons. CDR1 and CDR2 (germline): SNHLY, FYNNEI. The CDR3 is 13 amino acids. V lost 6 bases and J 1 base, leaving 9 bases between the germline ends. The J gene is TRBJ1-1, the V gene TRBV2; D gene ambiguous. The sequencing here drew on CD4+ T cells from peripheral blood mononuclear cells, taken in the second trimester of pregnancy. The sequence was obtained from a female donor with multiple sclerosis, enrolled in a pregnancy study. Written as DNA, the CDR3 is TGTGCCAGCAGGGAGGCGCGGAACACTGAAGCTTTCTTT. Protein sequence: CASREARNTEAFF.